The 5 T cell receptor beta chains below were found in one sample sequenced in a study of CD8 T cells in Susac syndrome. Reverse transcription used about 0.45 to 1 ug RNA and random hexamers. Each CDR3 protein is one row after TCRdb ran MiXCR on the immunoSEQ multiplex PCR reads. The sample yields roughly 150,000 distinct CDR3 sequences, around 95% seen once. The material sequenced was CD8+ T cells from PBMCs. These receptors all stem from a human donor with multiple sclerosis.

The chain has TRBV7-8 and TRBJ2-3; 7 bases match TRBD2. This CDR3 spans 15 amino acids. Germline assignment: CDR1 SGHVS and CDR2 FQNEAQ. Trimming cost V 3 bases and J 4 bases; bases outside gene matches: 7. The CDR3 region is CASSLTGGVADTQYF. CDR3 bases: TGTGCCAGCAGCTTGACGGGAGGTGTGGCAGATACGCAGTATTTT.

The chain employs TRBV20-1 and TRBJ2-1; D is tentatively TRBD1 or TRBD2 (6 bases each). V was clipped by 6 bases and J by 8 bases, with 14 bases between them. The germline gives CDR1 DFQATT, CDR2 SNEGSKA (reference sequence). There are 12 residues in the CDR3. CDR3 in amino acids: CSAPGARDEQFF. DNA of the CDR3: TGCAGTGCCCCGGGGGCCCGGGATGAGCAGTTCTTC.

The chain has TRBV4-1 and TRBJ2-5; weak D call: TRBD1 (5 bases). Looked up from germline, CDR1 is MGHRA and CDR2 is YSYEKL. This CDR3 is 14 amino acids long. Between the trimmed V and J ends, which lost 0 bases and 10 bases, there was a span of 15 bases. CDR3 nucleotide sequence: TGCGCCAGCAGCCAAGAGGGGCAGACGCAGGTCCAGTACTTC. This gives the protein CASSQEGQTQVQYF.

The genes are TRBV30 and TRBJ1-6, with a weak D call TRBD1 (5 bases). The CDR3 contains 14 residues. The V end lost 1 base, the J end lost 7 bases, and 11 bases lay between the germline ends. Per the germline V gene, CDR1 is GTSNPN and CDR2 is SVGIG (reference sequence). The CDR3: CAWSAGVENSPLHF. Here the CDR3 DNA reads TGTGCCTGGAGTGCGGGGGTGGAAAATTCACCCCTCCACTTT.

The chain is built from TRBV9 and TRBJ2-3; D not resolved. Trimming removed 2 bases at V and 2 bases at J, with 9 bases between. The CDR3 is 14 residues long. CDR1 and CDR2 from the germline V gene are SGDLS and YYNGEE. CDR3 residues: CASSVSPPTDTQYF. The CDR3 coding sequence is TGTGCCAGCAGCGTTTCCCCCCCCACAGATACGCAGTATTTT.